Shown below are 23 T cell receptor beta chains from a single sample sequenced in a study of beta chain features in type 1 diabetes. General observations from the study: All four CD4+ subsets of Type 1 diabetes patients contained TCRB CDR3s that were moderately but significantly shorter.

cDNA synthesis used the whole RNA isolate, giving expressed TCRB sequences. Some clones are missing from TCRdb's copy, which holds only in-frame ones; the method was immunoSEQ multiplex PCR. The sample includes about 640,000 clones, under 15% of them seen just once. These TCRs are of unknown antigen specificity. The sample comprised naive CD4+ T cells from blood. These receptors were collected from a man aged 25 to 45 with type 1 diabetes.

This clone was detected a few times. This rearrangement joins TRBV18 to TRBJ1-2; D gene unclear. The CDR3 spans 14 residues. Germline CDR1 is KGHSH and CDR2 is LQKENI. Trimming shortened V by 4 bases and J by 2 bases, and 11 bases separated the two germline ends. The CDR3 spells CASSLAATNYGYTF. In DNA, the CDR3 is TGTGCCAGCTCACTGGCAGCCACAAACTATGGCTACACCTTC.

There are a few counts of this clone. Other DNA sequences in this specimen translate into the identical CDR3. The J gene is TRBJ1-5, the V gene TRBV6-5; no clear D gene. Germline V gene sequence: CDR1 MNHEY, CDR2 SVGAGI. The length of the CDR3 is 14 residues. V shed 0 bases and J shed 4 bases, with 7 bases lying between them. The CDR3 sequence is CASSYSKGNQPQHF. The CDR3, as DNA: TGTGCCAGCAGTTACTCAAAAGGGAATCAGCCCCAGCATTTT.

The chain couples TRBV4-1 to TRBJ2-1, with 9 bases aligning to TRBD1. The J segment lost 6 bases and the V segment lost 1 base, leaving 7 bases of the junction unmatched. The CDR3 contains 16 residues. Germline assignment: CDR1 MGHRA and CDR2 YSYEKL. CDR3 protein: CASSQVPGQGRNEQFF. The CDR3 bases are TGCGCCAGCAGCCAAGTCCCGGGACAGGGTCGCAATGAGCAGTTCTTC.

This clone has just a few counts. This chain connects TRBV7-2 to TRBJ1-2, with a tentative D call TRBD1 (5 bases). Trimming removed 5 bases at V and 7 bases at J, with 14 bases between. This CDR3 region has 13 residues. Germline loops: CDR1 SGHTA, CDR2 FQGNSA. The chain's CDR3 is CASSTTPDTGYTF. The CDR3 DNA is TGTGCCAGCAGCACGACCCCGGACACTGGCTACACCTTC.

This clone was counted only a few times. This chain uses TRBV11-2 with TRBJ2-5; weak D call: TRBD1 (7 bases). There are 16 residues in the CDR3. Trimming shortened V by 0 bases and J by 4 bases, and 15 bases separated the two germline ends. Germline V gene data show CDR1 as SGHAT and CDR2 as FQNNGV. CDR3 sequence reads: CASSLDQWRGRETQYF. The CDR3 DNA reads as TGTGCCAGCAGCTTAGATCAGTGGAGGGGGCGAGAGACCCAGTACTTC.

This rearrangement joins TRBV29-1 to TRBJ2-3, with TRBD1 matching 7 bases. Germline CDR1 and CDR2: SQVTM and ANQGSEA. The trim removed 3 bases at V and 2 bases at J, leaving 5 bases unmatched. The CDR3 runs to 14 residues. In DNA, the CDR3 is TGCAGCGTTGACCCGGGACAGAACACAGATACGCAGTATTTT. Translation: CSVDPGQNTDTQYF.

This clone occurred a few times. V and J are TRBV25-1 and TRBJ2-4; TRBD2 might be the D (5 bases). The CDR3 runs to 14 residues. In germline, CDR1 is MGHDK, CDR2 SYGVNS. The ends were cut back, 2 bases at V and 2 bases at J, with 7 bases in the middle. The CDR3 DNA reads TGTGCCAGCAGTGAAAGGGAGTCCAAAAACATTCAGTACTTC. Residues: CASSERESKNIQYF.

V gene TRBV7-6 combines with J gene TRBJ2-5; 10 bases line up with TRBD1. V gave up 5 bases and J gave up 5 bases; unmatched junction bases: 5. CDR1 is SGHVS and CDR2 is FNYEAQ in the germline V gene. This CDR3 contains 14 residues. The DNA for the CDR3 is TGTGCCAGCAGCCGACGGACAGGGGGGGAGACCCAGTACTTC. Encoded protein: CASSRRTGGETQYF.

This clone turned up a few times. This chain uses TRBV6-6 with TRBJ1-1, with D maybe TRBD1 (6 bases). V was clipped by 5 bases and J by 8 bases, with 15 bases between them. The CDR3 runs to 13 residues. Germline-derived CDR1 and CDR2 are MNHNY and SVGAGI (reference sequence). The CDR3 protein is CASSPYGQTEAFF. As DNA, the CDR3 is TGTGCCAGCAGTCCATACGGACAGACCGAAGCTTTCTTT.

This clone was seen a few times. V and J are TRBV30 and TRBJ2-4; D remains ambiguous. The CDR3 is made up of 12 amino acids. V was clipped by 0 bases and J by 4 bases, with 4 bases between them. Germline lookup yields CDR1 GTSNPN and CDR2 SVGIG (reference sequence). The CDR3 is CAWSVGKNIQYF. The CDR3 DNA sequence: TGTGCCTGGAGTGTCGGGAAAAACATTCAGTACTTC.

This chain uses TRBV18 with TRBJ1-1; perhaps TRBD1 as D (5 bases). Germline CDR1 reads KGHSH; CDR2 reads LQKENI. This CDR3 contains 13 residues. V lost 0 bases, J lost 4 bases, and 6 bases lay in between. CDR3 sequence (DNA): TGTGCCAGCTCACCACCGACAGCCACTGAAGCTTTCTTT. It translates to CASSPPTATEAFF.

V gene TRBV27 combines with J gene TRBJ1-6; D may be TRBD1 (5 bases). V was clipped by 5 bases and J by 7 bases, with 21 bases between them. Per germline, CDR1 MNHEY and CDR2 SMNVEV (reference sequence). This CDR3 comprises 17 residues. CDR3 DNA: TGTGCCAGCAGTCCCCTTCCCTTGGGGGGATTCAATTCACCCCTCCACTTT. It encodes CASSPLPLGGFNSPLHF.

V usage is TRBV10-3 and J usage is TRBJ2-3, with D tentatively TRBD2 (7 bases). Per the germline V gene, CDR1 is ENHRY and CDR2 is SYGVKD. Trimming cost V 10 bases and J 5 bases, with 19 bases left between them. The CDR3 consists of 14 residues. Here the CDR3 DNA reads TGTGCCACCCTACGCGGGGGCGTGGTAGATACGCAGTATTTT. Its protein is CATLRGGVVDTQYF.

This chain uses TRBV11-2 with TRBJ1-6; no reliable D call. V lost 0 bases and J 10 bases, leaving 4 bases between the germline ends. This CDR3 comprises 12 residues. Germline CDR1 is SGHAT and CDR2 is FQNNGV. The chain's CDR3 is CASSLEGSPLHF. The CDR3 DNA is TGTGCCAGCAGCTTAGAGGGGTCACCCCTCCACTTT.

This rearrangement joins TRBV28 to TRBJ2-7; 9 nucleotides match TRBD1. The junction had 6 bases not matched to a gene; V was cut back by 4 bases and J by 2 bases. Germline CDR1 MDHEN, CDR2 SYDVKM. The CDR3 has 15 residues. CDR3 sequence: CASSSAGTGTYEQYF. In DNA form, the CDR3 reads TGTGCCAGCAGTTCTGCCGGGACAGGGACCTACGAGCAGTACTTC.

The chain couples TRBV11-3 to TRBJ2-5; maybe TRBD1 (6 bases). CDR1 is SGHNT, CDR2 YENEEA, per germline. The V and J ends lost 3 bases and 4 bases respectively, with 15 bases between them. The CDR3 covers 15 residues. CDR3 sequence reads: CASSFQGIPGETQYF. The CDR3 nucleotides are TGTGCCAGCAGCTTTCAGGGGATCCCGGGAGAGACCCAGTACTTC.

This clone has a handful of counts. The chain uses TRBV29-1 and TRBJ2-3, with 7 bases matching TRBD2. CDR1 and CDR2 (germline): SQVTM, ANQGSEA. Trimming at V came to 6 bases and at J to 6 bases, leaving 6 bases not matched to a gene. The CDR3 covers 12 residues. The CDR3 region is CSVRRLADTQYF. The CDR3 DNA is TGCAGCGTGCGACGACTAGCCGATACGCAGTATTTT.

This clone was seen only a few times. This sequence joins TRBV28 and TRBJ2-5; weak D call: TRBD1 (5 bases). Trimming removed 3 bases from V and 4 bases from J, with 12 bases in between. The CDR3 contains 14 residues. From germline, CDR1 is MDHEN and CDR2 SYDVKM. In DNA, the CDR3 is TGTGCCAGCAGTTTGGGGCAGGCGCCAGAGACCCAGTACTTC. Its translation: CASSLGQAPETQYF.

V gene TRBV29-1 combines with J gene TRBJ1-4; D is uncertain. There are 13 residues in the CDR3. The germline CDR1 and CDR2 sequences are SQVTM and ANQGSEA. With 6 bases removed from V and 1 base from J, the gap between germline ends came to 9 bases. The CDR3 nucleotides are TGCAGCGTACAGACCCGAACTAATGAAAAACTGTTTTTT. Amino acid sequence: CSVQTRTNEKLFF.

This clone was detected a few times. The chain is built from TRBV5-6 and TRBJ2-7, with 7 bases identical to TRBD1. CDR3 length equals 13 residues. V dropped 4 bases and J dropped 6; count of bases not matched to a gene: 7. CDR1 is SGHDT and CDR2 is YYEEEE in the germline V gene. This CDR3 reads CASSLRRDSEQYF. CDR3 DNA sequence: TGTGCCAGCAGCCTCCGCCGGGACAGCGAGCAGTACTTC.

The chain employs TRBV7-9 and TRBJ1-3; D is unresolved. Germline CDR1 reads SEHNR; CDR2 reads FQNEAQ (reference sequence). V lost 7 bases to trimming and J lost 0 bases, with 16 bases between them. The CDR3 loop spans 16 amino acids. Written as DNA, the CDR3 is TGTGCCAGCACCTCGGGAAGCGTAGTCTCTGGAAACACCATATATTTT. This gives the protein CASTSGSVVSGNTIYF.

In this sample, this clone turned up a few times. The CDR3 DNA follows: TGTGCCAGCAGCTTTACGGCAAATTCACCCCTCCACTTT. Amino acid sequence: CASSFTANSPLHF. The chain couples TRBV7-6 to TRBJ1-6; the D is unclear. Trimming stripped 3 bases from V and 7 bases from J, with 7 bases between. The CDR3 runs 13 residues. Germline V lookup: CDR1 SGHVS, CDR2 FNYEAQ.

V is TRBV5-4 and J is TRBJ2-4; tentatively, D is TRBD1 or TRBD2 (6 bases each). Germline values: CDR1 SGHNT, CDR2 YYREEE (reference sequence). The CDR3 covers 17 residues. Trimming removed 4 bases from V and 2 bases from J, with 19 bases in between. CDR3 residues: CASSPTSGAFTKNIQYF. In nucleotides, the CDR3 is TGTGCCAGCAGCCCCACCTCGGGGGCATTCACCAAAAACATTCAGTACTTC.